These 4 T cell receptor beta chains were sequenced from one sample in a study of vaccination effects on CD4 cells after COVID-19. In the ViraFEST assay, antigen-specific CD4+ clonotypes were identified by expansion after peptide-pool stimulation. The culture ran for approximately 11 days before CD4+ T cells were isolated. No vaccinee had earlier SARS-CoV-2 infection, and nucleocapsid antibodies were negative. Which antigens these TCRs recognize remains unknown. Profiling relied on immunoSEQ multiplex PCR, and the TCRdb table lists in-frame clones only, not all of them. The table includes about 43,000 clones, roughly 79% detected once. The sample consisted of CD4+ T cells from PBMCs cultured with SARS-CoV-2 spike peptides, taken before COVID-19 vaccination. The source is a human donor who received a COVID-19 vaccine.

The V gene is TRBV2, the J gene TRBJ2-1; tentative D call: TRBD2 (5 bases). The V gene's germline CDR1 is SNHLY and CDR2 FYNNEI. This CDR3 contains 13 residues. Trimming left V 6 bases short and J 5 bases short, with 11 bases between. In DNA form, the CDR3 reads TGTGCCAGCAGAGGGAGTCTGAACAATGAGCAGTTCTTC. Translating it yields CASRGSLNNEQFF.

The rearrangement links TRBV7-8 to TRBJ1-1, with TRBD1 matching 7 bases. CDR3 length: 17 residues. V lost 5 bases, J lost 1 base, and 13 bases stayed unmatched. Per the germline V gene, CDR1 is SGHVS and CDR2 is FQNEAQ. The CDR3 loop is CASSKTGLRGGNTEAFF. CDR3 coding DNA: TGTGCCAGCAGCAAGACAGGGCTTCGTGGGGGGAACACTGAAGCTTTCTTT.

This clone was counted a few times. The chain has TRBV3-1 (or the pseudogene TRBV3-2) and TRBJ1-2; D ambiguous. This CDR3 contains 12 residues. Trimming cost V 1 base and J 8 bases, with 8 bases left between them. The germline CDR1 and CDR2 sequences are LGHDT and YNNKEL (reference sequence). The CDR3 region is CASSQARGGYTF. The CDR3 DNA reads as TGTGCCAGCAGCCAAGCCAGAGGAGGCTACACCTTC.

The rearrangement uses TRBV9 and TRBJ1-3; D is undetermined. CDR1 is SGDLS and CDR2 is YYNGEE in the germline V gene. This CDR3 is built from 15 residues. Trimming removed 1 base from V and 0 bases from J, with 8 bases in between. This chain's CDR3 is CASSVSENSGNTIYF. CDR3 nucleotides: TGTGCCAGCAGCGTATCGGAGAACTCTGGAAACACCATATATTTT.